The following is a T cell receptor beta chain sequence with its context. The target antigen is unknown. A clone one base away is much larger, so this may be a read error. In TCRdb, the 5' RACE reads were re-called with MiXCR into one record per CDR3 protein. The data contain nearly 55,000 distinct CDR3 sequences, approximately 23% of them singletons. Study findings and constraints: Tumor Treg TCRs overlapped most with tumor naive CD4+ cells.

The receptor's source is a female donor with breast cancer. The sample consisted of tumor-infiltrating naive CD4+ T cells sorted from the breast tumor. As for subset: naive CD4+ T cells, CD4+CD45RA+CD25-.

For the CDR3, the DNA is TGCAGTGCACTGTTGAGCGGGATCTCCTACAATGAGCAGTTCTTC. It codes for CSALLSGISYNEQFF. The chain recombines TRBV20-1 with TRBJ2-1; 7 nucleotides match TRBD2. CDR1 and CDR2 (germline): DFQATT, SNEGSKA (reference sequence). V lost 6 bases and J lost 0; bases outside the gene matches: 8. The CDR3 covers 15 residues.